This TCR beta chain comes out of a study of cytomegalovirus exposure and HLA in healthy donors. Turning to this clone: No antigen is known for it.

Method: immunoSEQ multiplex PCR; TCRdb's copy keeps in-frame clones and lacks some. The repertoire includes fewer than 150,000 clones, roughly 83% of them detected once, and roughly 5% sits in the top ten. Whole-study results and caveats: Clusters of TCRs from the first cohort tended to co-occur in the approximately 120 validation repertoires (as a later analysis found). With high specificity and sensitivity, the classifier reportedly diagnosed cytomegalovirus status. Cytomegalovirus association was assigned to under 200 TCR beta chains.

This CDR3 contains 13 residues. Trimming took off 2 bases at V and 8 bases at J, with 13 bases between the two ends. Germline V CDR1 and CDR2: SGHNT, YYREEE (reference sequence). The validation cohort, a group of over a hundred subjects, included the donors and was separate from the approximately 660-subject first cohort. The rearrangement uses TRBV5-4 and TRBJ1-2; a weak D match, TRBD1 (5 bases). The receptor was isolated from a man between 18 and 35 years old in good health and CMV-seronegative. Specimen: PBMCs. Here the CDR3 DNA reads TGTGCCAGCAGCTTCGGGGGTACGAGGGGCTACACCTTC. It specifies CASSFGGTRGYTF.